This T cell receptor beta chain was observed in a study of blood T cells in healthy people across ages (dated by TCRdb to between 2015 and 2016). As for the study more broadly: Template switching captured roughly one uniquely barcoded TCR beta cDNA molecule per two T cells in model experiments. Using the same blood draw, the study looked at two additional independent replicas of 1 million unique cDNA reads for two donors, one aged 18 to 30 and the other aged 80 or older. The donors were split into four age groups: young (average 16 years), middle-aged (39), aged (more than 60) and long-lived (roughly 88). The study measured age-related changes in TCR beta repertoire diversity using deep sequencing normalized with unique cDNA molecular identifiers. To avoid experimental bias, donors of different ages were randomly spread across the sequencing lanes. The research as a whole found: A strong correlation was found between observed TCR beta diversity and the percentage of naive T cells measured by flow cytometry. Compared with the aged group, more naive CD4+ T cells, fewer expanded clones and increased TCR diversity were shown by the long-lived group, suggesting age selection. Estimates of total diversity from one million sequenced T cells were regarded as lower bounds and underestimates. The CMV infection status of donors was not known, potentially confounding age-related changes in expanded clonotypes. Observed TCR beta diversity per million T cells fell roughly linearly with age, and a significant reduction was already apparent by age around 40. Conclusive comparison of naive and antigen-experienced compartments was prevented by the profiling of bulk unsorted PBMCs.

Donors were a few dozen systemically healthy Caucasian individuals from Russia aged roughly 6 to 100 years. Around 10 milliliters of peripheral blood were drawn from each donor into EDTA-treated Vacutainer tubes. PBMCs were isolated by Ficoll-Paque density-gradient centrifugation, with at least 7 million obtained per sample. Total RNA, at least 5 micrograms per sample, was extracted from PBMCs with Trizol reagent. For every donor, flow cytometry on a PBMC aliquot measured the percentage of naive CD45RAhigh/CD27high T cells. Libraries were constructed by 5' RACE. Sequencing used an Illumina HiSeq 2500. A second about 6 to 11 cycle PCR used a sample-barcoded 5' primer and a J-beta primer mix. A unique molecular identifier was introduced onto each TCR beta cDNA molecule by a template-switch 5' adaptor carrying 12 random nucleotides. Each sample yielded at least 2.5 million CDR3-containing paired-end reads. First-strand cDNA synthesis was performed from all RNA using the Mint cDNA synthesis kit, with priming by a TRBC-specific oligonucleotide. Following uracil-DNA glycosylase treatment, all cDNA underwent a first 18-cycle PCR with the universal primers M1SS and BC2_uni_R. In the authors' own workflow: For normalization, 1 million high-quality reads were randomly selected from each sample, with every read carrying a distinct molecular identifier. Reads with shared molecular identifiers were discarded instead of being binned into consensus sequences. MiTCR, set to a Q25 quality threshold and the strictest error-elimination algorithm, was used for CDR3 identification, clonotype clustering and error correction. A nonparametric unseen species model with Euler transformation was used to estimate lower-bound total TCR beta diversity. TCRdb reprocessing: public reads trimmed at Q25 with fastp, clones called with MiXCR, in-frame beta chains kept. Each CDR3 protein gets just one entry, which takes the most common genes and DNA from the rows behind it. TCRdb's processing, not the study's, gives the V and J calls here. The sample yields over 1,500,000 distinct CDR3 sequences; about 50% were counted once. The ten largest clones add up to over 2% of the sample.

This clonotype was seen at least ten times. Its antigen is unknown. No much larger clone exists at a distance of one base, and base qualities are not known. The CDR3, from cysteine to phenylalanine, totals 13 residues. The DNA shown is the 39-base CDR3, in frame from base 1. The junction carries 12 bases between V and J, which are trimmed by 4 bases and 5 bases respectively. As encoded in the germline V gene, CDR1 is SGHDT while CDR2 is YYEEEE. The material sequenced was blood. The V and J genes are TRBV5-6 and TRBJ1-2, and TRBD1 may be the D gene, going by 5 matching bases. This clonotype was sampled from a middle-aged woman in good health. The DNA reads TGTGCCAGCAGCGATGGGACGGTGTATGGCTACACCTTC. It translates as CASSDGTVYGYTF.